Listed below are T cell receptor beta chains from one sample, sequenced in a study of blood T cells in healthy people across ages. TCRdb re-derived calls from the 5' RACE reads in MiXCR, one entry per CDR3 protein. The sample includes some 1.4 million distinct CDR3 sequences, about 43% of them seen just once. The sequencing input was blood. The source is a young woman in good health. The CDR3 runs from the conserved cysteine through the conserved F or W. The D gene is left open where the match is weak. For some rows the clone size is stated as once, few or many, or as a class when expanded; others skip it.

NA,TRBJ1-4,TRBD1,TRBV30,CAWSPTGDNEKLFF,TGTGCCTGGAGCCCGACAGGGGACAATGAAAAACTGTTTTTT
few,TRBJ2-3,NA,TRBV12-5,CASGHKKTSGATDTQYF,TGTGCTAGTGGACACAAAAAAACCAGCGGAGCCACAGATACGCAGTATTTT
few,TRBJ1-2,NA,TRBV25-1,CASGGNRAGKYGYTF,TGTGCCAGCGGAGGGAACAGGGCAGGGAAGTATGGCTACACCTTC
few,TRBJ1-5,TRBD1,TRBV7-2,CASSLVDRGNQPQHF,TGTGCCAGCAGCTTAGTCGACAGGGGAAATCAGCCCCAGCATTTT
NA,TRBJ1-2,NA,TRBV10-3,CAISAQDYVYGYTF,TGTGCCATATCGGCCCAGGACTACGTCTATGGCTACACCTTC
few,TRBJ2-1,TRBD2,TRBV14,CASSQPGLIQSEQFF,TGTGCCAGCAGCCAGCCGGGACTAATACAATCTGAGCAGTTCTTC
few,TRBJ2-5,NA,TRBV10-3,CAISVGERETQYF,TGTGCCATCAGTGTGGGGGAGAGGGAGACCCAGTACTTC
NA,TRBJ1-2,NA,TRBV6-2/TRBV6-3,CASSYGYRDDYTF,TGTGCCAGCAGTTACGGCTACAGGGATGACTACACCTTC
NA,TRBJ2-5,NA,TRBV25-1,CASSEYGTQTQYF,TGTGCCAGCAGTGAGTATGGGACACAGACCCAGTACTTC
NA,TRBJ2-3,TRBD1,TRBV12-3/TRBV12-4,CASSQQGRANTDTQYF,TGTGCCAGCAGTCAACAGGGGCGGGCAAACACAGATACGCAGTATTTT
NA,TRBJ2-3,TRBD2,TRBV4-2,CASSQVILAGGGDTQYF,TGTGCCAGCAGCCAAGTCATCCTAGCGGGAGGTGGAGATACGCAGTATTTT
NA,TRBJ2-1,NA,TRBV5-1,CASSLGPTGDEQFF,TGCGCCAGCAGCCTCGGACCCACCGGGGATGAGCAGTTCTTC
NA,TRBJ2-3,TRBD1,TRBV6-5,CASSFRGRGLLGSTDTQYF,TGTGCCAGCAGTTTCAGGGGTAGGGGGCTACTAGGTAGCACAGATACGCAGTATTTT
few,TRBJ2-4,TRBD2,TRBV28,CASSLLATSGGAKNIQYF,TGTGCCAGCAGTTTACTCGCGACTAGCGGGGGAGCCAAAAACATTCAGTACTTC
NA,TRBJ2-3,TRBD1,TRBV3-1,CASGDRADADTQYF,TGTGCCAGCGGGGACAGGGCCGATGCAGATACGCAGTATTTT
few,TRBJ2-7,NA,TRBV6-5,CASSYWTGTEQYF,TGTGCCAGCAGTTACTGGACGGGAACCGAGCAGTACTTC
few,TRBJ1-1,NA,TRBV15,CATSRDVGVGSGAMNTEAFF,TGTGCCACCAGCAGAGATGTGGGGGTGGGTAGCGGGGCAATGAACACTGAAGCTTTCTTT
few,TRBJ1-4,NA,TRBV12-3/TRBV12-4,CASTFSTEQLFF,TGTGCCAGCACCTTTAGTACGGAACAACTGTTTTTT
few,TRBJ2-1,NA,TRBV12-5,CASGLVLGSPLKTGQFF,TGTGCTAGTGGTTTGGTACTCGGCAGCCCACTCAAAACGGGGCAGTTCTTC
NA,TRBJ2-7,TRBD2,TRBV10-3,CAISESAGVYEQYF,TGTGCCATCAGTGAGTCAGCGGGAGTATACGAGCAGTACTTC
NA,TRBJ2-1,TRBD1,TRBV10-3,CAISPGQPFEQFF,TGTGCCATATCTCCGGGACAGCCATTCGAGCAGTTCTTC
NA,TRBJ2-5,NA,TRBV29-1,CSVIGGVQETQYF,TGCAGCGTCATAGGCGGGGTCCAAGAGACCCAGTACTTC
NA,TRBJ1-5,NA,TRBV27,CASRAVGMGQPQHF,TGTGCCAGCAGGGCGGTGGGGATGGGTCAGCCCCAGCATTTT
few,TRBJ2-7,TRBD1,TRBV27,CASSHGTGFDEQYF,TGTGCCAGCAGTCACGGGACAGGTTTTGACGAGCAGTACTTC
NA,TRBJ2-1,TRBD2,TRBV20-1,CSADELAGVKYNEQFF,TGCAGTGCCGATGAACTAGCGGGAGTTAAGTACAATGAGCAGTTCTTC
NA,TRBJ2-5,TRBD2,TRBV6-1,CASNERLAGYQETQYF,TGTGCCAGCAACGAAAGACTAGCGGGGTACCAAGAGACCCAGTACTTC
once,TRBJ1-4,NA,TRBV12-3/TRBV12-4,CASRRSDSTNEKLFF,TGTGCCAGCAGGCGATCAGATTCAACTAATGAAAAACTGTTTTTT
NA,TRBJ2-1,TRBD2,TRBV20-1,CSAPTTSGGLYNEQFF,TGCAGTGCTCCAACGACTAGCGGGGGCCTATACAATGAGCAGTTCTTC
NA,TRBJ2-5,TRBD2,TRBV29-1,CSVLAAFYNEQYF,TGCAGCGTTCTAGCGGCCTTTTACAATGAGCAGTACTTC
NA,TRBJ1-2,NA,TRBV21-1,CASSKWGERSYGYTF,TGTGCCAGCAGCAAGTGGGGAGAACGATCCTATGGCTACACCTTC
many,TRBJ2-1,TRBD2,TRBV3-1,CASSPTLSGRRYEQFF,TGTGCCAGCAGCCCGACTCTTAGCGGGAGGAGGTATGAGCAGTTCTTC
few,TRBJ1-2,NA,TRBV20-1,CSARVPAQVNYGYTF,TGCAGTGCTAGGGTCCCGGCCCAGGTTAACTATGGCTACACCTTC
NA,TRBJ2-1,NA,TRBV20-1,CSALGRSANEQFF,TGCAGTGCTCTGGGACGGTCCGCCAATGAGCAGTTCTTC
NA,TRBJ2-1,NA,TRBV10-3,CAISESGASGYNEQFF,TGTGCCATCAGTGAGTCAGGGGCAAGCGGCTACAATGAGCAGTTCTTC
NA,TRBJ2-5,NA,TRBV12-3/TRBV12-4,CASPHRAEETQYF,TGTGCCAGCCCCCACAGGGCTGAAGAGACCCAGTACTTC
NA,TRBJ2-6,TRBD1,TRBV6-6,CASSYDRVAGANVLTF,TGTGCCAGCAGTTACGACAGGGTGGCTGGGGCCAACGTCCTGACTTTC
few,TRBJ2-1,TRBD2,TRBV9,CASSPPWAGGYNEQFF,TGTGCCAGCAGCCCCCCTTGGGCGGGGGGCTACAATGAGCAGTTCTTC
few,TRBJ2-2,NA,TRBV20-1,CSAGKPGLNTGELFF,TGCAGTGCTGGAAAGCCGGGACTCAACACCGGGGAGCTGTTTTTT
NA,TRBJ1-5,TRBD1,TRBV7-2,CASSVGTARSPQHF,TGTGCCAGCAGCGTAGGGACAGCCCGTTCGCCCCAGCATTTT
NA,TRBJ2-1,NA,TRBV3-1,CASSLTGSKNNEQFF,TGTGCCAGCAGCCTTACAGGGTCTAAGAACAATGAGCAGTTCTTC
once,TRBJ2-1,NA,TRBV10-1,CASSEGGPPNYEQFF,TGCGCCAGCAGTGAAGGCGGGCCCCCCAATTATGAGCAGTTCTTC
few,TRBJ1-5,NA,TRBV11-2,CASSFTDSNQPQHF,TGTGCCAGCAGCTTTACGGATAGCAATCAGCCCCAGCATTTT
few,TRBJ1-3,TRBD1,TRBV20-1,CSARDRELTGNTIYF,TGCAGTGCTAGGGACAGGGAGTTGACTGGAAACACCATATATTTT
NA,TRBJ2-3,NA,TRBV9,CASSVVSGHTDTQYF,TGTGCCAGCAGCGTAGTGAGCGGGCACACAGATACGCAGTATTTT
NA,TRBJ1-4,NA,TRBV7-9,CASSLVPPRVEKLFF,TGTGCCAGCAGCTTAGTACCTCCCAGGGTGGAAAAACTGTTTTTT
few,TRBJ2-1,NA,TRBV6-2/TRBV6-3,CASGRLGSNEQFF,TGTGCCAGCGGACGACTAGGGTCCAATGAGCAGTTCTTC
NA,TRBJ2-1,NA,TRBV6-5,CASSGAGANEQFF,TGTGCCAGCAGTGGTGCGGGGGCCAATGAGCAGTTCTTC
NA,TRBJ1-2,NA,TRBV29-1,CSGWVGGKNYGYTF,TGCAGCGGTTGGGTGGGAGGGAAGAACTATGGCTACACCTTC
NA,TRBJ1-5,NA,TRBV24-1,CALHRDNYSNQPQHF,TGTGCCCTACACCGGGACAATTATAGCAATCAGCCCCAGCATTTT
once,TRBJ2-5,TRBD2,TRBV29-1,CSAGGLAGGETQYF,TGCAGCGCCGGGGGACTAGCGGGAGGAGAGACCCAGTACTTC
NA,TRBJ2-1,TRBD2,TRBV19,CASSKPGLAANSYNEQFF,TGTGCCAGTAGTAAACCGGGACTAGCGGCCAATTCCTACAATGAGCAGTTCTTC
NA,TRBJ2-4,NA,TRBV6-5,CASSYSRLAKNIQYF,TGTGCCAGCAGTTACTCTAGACTAGCCAAAAACATTCAGTACTTC
few,TRBJ2-7,NA,TRBV7-9,CASSLSVASYNEQYF,TGTGCCAGCAGCTTATCCGTTGCCTCCTACAATGAGCAGTACTTC
NA,TRBJ1-1,NA,TRBV20-1,CSARPLGGNTEAFF,TGCAGTGCTAGACCCTTAGGGGGAAACACTGAAGCTTTCTTT
once,TRBJ2-3,TRBD1,TRBV6-4,CASAPAIGGLDTQYF,TGTGCCAGCGCCCCGGCAATAGGGGGCCTGGATACGCAGTATTTT